One sample yielded the 11 T cell receptor beta chains listed below, sequenced in a study of regulatory T cells in long-lasting Graves disease. Construction of the TCR beta libraries employed iRepertoire HTBI primers in conjunction with Arm-PCR of CDR3 regions. TCRdb processed the multiplex PCR reads anew with MiXCR; each CDR3 protein has one entry. The data contain 350,000 to 400,000 distinct CDR3 sequences, about 16% of them seen just once; the ten biggest clones take up approximately 21%. Time point denoted: newly diagnosed GD, antithyroid drugs for less than 3 months. PBMCs were the source of the RNA used for TCR sequencing. The material was peripheral blood mononuclear cells (PBMCs), obtained at new diagnosis, from a patient treated with antithyroid drugs. Receptors originate from a female donor with Graves disease.

In its sample, this clonotype was seen many times. The rearrangement links TRBV19 to TRBJ1-1; D is ambiguous. Trimming removed 8 bases at V and 0 bases at J, with 16 bases between. The germline gives CDR1 LNHDA, CDR2 SQIVND (reference sequence). The CDR3 has 15 amino acids. The CDR3 nucleotides read TGTGCCAGTCGGACGGCAATAATCGTGAACACTGAAGCTTTCTTT. It translates to CASRTAIIVNTEAFF. Full variable domain (missing parts from reference TRBV19 and TRBJ1-1): DGGITQSPKYLFRKEGQNVTLSCEQNLNHDAMYWYRQDPGQGLRLIYYSQIVNDFQKGDIAEGYSVSREKKESFPLTVTSAQKNPTAFYLCASRTAIIVNTEAFFGQGTRLTVV.

This clonotype has only a few counts. This sequence joins TRBV28 and TRBJ2-3; TRBD1 agrees at 9 bases. V was pared by 6 bases and J by 5 bases, with 9 bases of the junction left unmatched. The CDR3 has 15 amino acids. Germline V gives CDR1 MDHEN, CDR2 SYDVKM. DNA of the CDR3: TGTGCCAGCAGCCCCTGGGACAGGGCGGGAGATACGCAGTATTTT. Its protein product is CASSPWDRAGDTQYF.

The DNA for the CDR3 is TGTGCCAGCAGCGAGGGGACCCGACAAGCCTATGGCTACACCTTC. Its protein product is CASSEGTRQAYGYTF. The chain uses TRBV3-1 and TRBJ1-2; D perhaps matches TRBD1 (5 bases). CDR1 and CDR2 from the germline V gene are LGHDT and YNNKEL (reference sequence). Between the trimmed V and J ends, which lost 5 bases and 4 bases, there was a span of 17 bases. CDR3 length equals 15 residues. Looking up the rest from reference TRBV3-1 and TRBJ1-2 gives the full variable domain: DTAVSQTPKYLVTQMGNDKSIKCEQNLGHDTMYWYKQDSKKFLKIMFSYNNKELIINETVPNRFSPKSPDKAHLNLHINSLELGDSAVYFCASSEGTRQAYGYTFGSGTRLTVV.

This clonotype was counted at least ten times. V is TRBV11-2 and J is TRBJ1-1; D unclear. Trimming took off 2 bases at V and 3 bases at J, with 13 bases between the two ends. Germline V gene sequence: CDR1 SGHAT, CDR2 FQNNGV. CDR3 size: 15 residues. As DNA, the CDR3 is TGTGCCAGCAGCTTAAGGCGGGCCACCGACACTGAAGCTTTCTTT. Protein: CASSLRRATDTEAFF.

In this sample, this clonotype turned up many times. The chain is built from TRBV5-6 and TRBJ2-2; a possible D gene is TRBD1 (5 bases). Germline lookup yields CDR1 SGHDT and CDR2 YYEEEE. CDR3 size: 17 residues. Trimming stripped 2 bases from V and 2 bases from J, with 16 bases between. CDR3 nucleotides: TGTGCCAGCAGCTTTTTTATGAGACAGAGAAACACCGGGGAGCTGTTTTTT. Translating it yields CASSFFMRQRNTGELFF. The full variable domain, with the rest looked up from reference TRBV5-6 and TRBJ2-2, is DAGVTQSPTHLIKTRGQQVTLRCSPKSGHDTVSWYQQALGQGPQFIFQYYEEEERQRGNFPDRFSGHQFPNYSSELNVNALLLGDSALYLCASSFFMRQRNTGELFFGEGSRLTVL.

This clonotype was seen repeatedly, ten times or more. The genes are TRBV6-4 and TRBJ1-5; TRBD1 matches 7 bases. The CDR3 is 16 amino acids. Germline V CDR1 and CDR2: MRHNA, SNTAGT. With V trimmed by 5 bases and J by 0 bases, 7 bases remained unmatched. DNA of the CDR3: TGTGCCAGCAGTTACGCGGGACAGAATAGCAATCAGCCCCAGCATTTT. It encodes CASSYAGQNSNQPQHF.

The chain uses TRBV4-1 and TRBJ2-2, with D possibly matching TRBD2 (6 bases). Germline V gives CDR1 MGHRA, CDR2 YSYEKL. The ends were cut back, 3 bases at V and 0 bases at J, with 20 bases in the middle. The CDR3 length is 19 residues. CDR3 loop: CASSHLPQWGRTNTGELFF. CDR3 DNA: TGCGCCAGCAGCCACCTACCACAATGGGGGAGGACGAACACCGGGGAGCTGTTTTTT.

This clonotype was counted many times. The V gene is TRBV4-1, the J gene TRBJ1-5; TRBD1 might be the D (5 bases). The V end was cut by 3 bases, the J end by 2 bases, with 14 bases between. Germline CDR1 MGHRA, CDR2 YSYEKL. The CDR3 is 16 amino acids. The CDR3 spells CASSHPSGGGNQPQHF. In DNA form, the CDR3 reads TGCGCCAGCAGCCACCCCAGCGGGGGAGGCAATCAGCCCCAGCATTTT.

This clonotype was detected a few times. V gene TRBV6-1 combines with J gene TRBJ2-7; D gene ambiguous. The CDR3 sequence is 11 residues long. Germline V CDR1 and CDR2: MNHNS, SASEGT. V gave up 10 bases and J gave up 3 bases, with 10 bases separating them. CDR3 protein: CATSLRYEQYF. DNA for the CDR3: TGTGCCACCTCGCTGCGCTACGAGCAGTACTTC.

In its sample, this clonotype was seen many times. The genes are TRBV15 and TRBJ1-5; 7 bases fit TRBD1. In germline, CDR1 is LNHNV, CDR2 YYDKDF (reference sequence). The V segment lost 1 base and the J segment 2 bases; nucleotides outside the gene matches: 2. This CDR3 has 15 residues. CDR3 sequence reads: CATSRGDSGNQPQHF. As DNA, the CDR3 is TGTGCCACCAGCAGAGGGGACAGCGGCAATCAGCCCCAGCATTTT.

As for this clonotype: A read error may explain this, as a much larger clone is one base away. J is TRBJ2-7 and V is TRBV10-3; 10 bases are a match to TRBD2. This CDR3 region has 13 residues. V trimming: 6 bases; J trimming: 1 base; junction bases outside the gene matches: 0. The germline gives CDR1 ENHRY, CDR2 SYGVKD. CDR3 loop: CAIRLAGSYEQYF. The CDR3 nucleotides read TGTGCCATCAGACTAGCGGGATCCTACGAGCAGTACTTC.